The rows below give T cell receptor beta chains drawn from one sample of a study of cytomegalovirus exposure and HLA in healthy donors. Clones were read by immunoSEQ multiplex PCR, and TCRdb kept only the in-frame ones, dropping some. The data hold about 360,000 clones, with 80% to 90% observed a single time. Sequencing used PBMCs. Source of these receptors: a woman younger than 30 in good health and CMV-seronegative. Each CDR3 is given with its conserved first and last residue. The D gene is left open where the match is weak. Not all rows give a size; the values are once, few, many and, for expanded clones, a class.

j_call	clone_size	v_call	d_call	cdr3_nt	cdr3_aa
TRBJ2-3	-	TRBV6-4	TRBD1	TGTGCCAGCAGTGAGACAGGGAGCACAGATACGCAGTATTTT	CASSETGSTDTQYF
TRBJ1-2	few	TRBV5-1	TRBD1	TGCGCCAGCACCGGGACAGGGGATGGCTACACCTTC	CASTGTGDGYTF
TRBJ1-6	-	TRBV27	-	TGTGCCAGCAGTTTAGGGCTCCGGGAACAGATCGATTCACCCCTCCACTTT	CASSLGLREQIDSPLHF
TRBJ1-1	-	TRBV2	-	TGTGCCAGCAGTGACAGGGTGGCAGTGAACACTGAAGCTTTCTTT	CASSDRVAVNTEAFF
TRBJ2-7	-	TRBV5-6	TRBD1	TGTGCCAGCAGCTCCACAGGGGGCATTTACGAGCAGTACTTC	CASSSTGGIYEQYF
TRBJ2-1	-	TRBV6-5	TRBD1	TGTGCCAGCAGTTACTCTGACAGGGTATCCTACAATGAGCAGTTCTTC	CASSYSDRVSYNEQFF
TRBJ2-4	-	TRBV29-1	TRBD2	TGCAGCGTCGGGGGGAGGGCCAAAAACATTCAGTACTTC	CSVGGRAKNIQYF
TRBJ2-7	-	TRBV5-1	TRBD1	TGCGCCAGCAGCTTGACGAGGGGGCCCTTCTACGAGCAGTACTTC	CASSLTRGPFYEQYF
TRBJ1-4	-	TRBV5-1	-	TGCGCCAGCAGCTTGAGAGGGAATGAAAAACTGTTTTTT	CASSLRGNEKLFF
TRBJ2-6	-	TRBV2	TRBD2	TGTGCCAGCAGCCCCCGACTAGCCGGGACGAGCTCTGGGGCCAACGTCCTGACTTTC	CASSPRLAGTSSGANVLTF
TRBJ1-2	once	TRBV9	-	TGTGCCAGCAGCGTAGAGGGGAACTATGGCTACACCTTC	CASSVEGNYGYTF
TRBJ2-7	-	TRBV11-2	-	TGTGCCAGCAGCCCTGGCCGAGGTGCGGACTACTACGAGCAGTACTTC	CASSPGRGADYYEQYF
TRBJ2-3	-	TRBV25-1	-	TGTGCCAGCAGTGAATACAGGGAACTTCCAGATACGCAGTATTTT	CASSEYRELPDTQYF
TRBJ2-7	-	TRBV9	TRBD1	TGTGCCAGCAGCGCTCCGGGACAGCCCTACGAGCAGTACTTC	CASSAPGQPYEQYF
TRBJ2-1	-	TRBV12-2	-	TGTGCAAGTCGCCAGCCCAGAGGTGAGGATGAGCAGTTCTTC	CASRQPRGEDEQFF
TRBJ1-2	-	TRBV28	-	TGTGCCAGCAGCCAGGCAGGGAATCGTGTCGAAGGCTACACCTTC	CASSQAGNRVEGYTF
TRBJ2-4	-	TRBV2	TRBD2	TGTGCCAGCAGGGCCGGGACTAGCGGGGGGGGTCCGGACTTC	CASRAGTSGGGPDF
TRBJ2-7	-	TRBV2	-	TGTGCCAGCAGTGAAATTAGAAAACCCTACGAGCAGTACTTC	CASSEIRKPYEQYF
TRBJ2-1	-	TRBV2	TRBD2	TGTGCCACCCCCCGGGGGGGATACAATGAGCAGTTCTTC	CATPRGGYNEQFF
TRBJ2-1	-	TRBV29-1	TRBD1	TGCAGCGGGAACCGGGACAGGGAATTGGATGAGCAGTTCTTC	CSGNRDRELDEQFF
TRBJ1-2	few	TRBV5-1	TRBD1	TGCGCCAGCAGCTCGGGACAGGTTAAGACTGATGGCTACACCTTC	CASSSGQVKTDGYTF
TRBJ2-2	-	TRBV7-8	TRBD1	TGTGCCAGCAGCTTAGGACAGGGTCCATACACCGGGGAGCTGTTTTTT	CASSLGQGPYTGELFF
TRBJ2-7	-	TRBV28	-	TGTGCCAGCAGTTTATCTTTCTACGAGCAGTACTTC	CASSLSFYEQYF
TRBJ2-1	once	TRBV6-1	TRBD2	TGTGCCAGCCACCCTCGGGAGGGCGCGTACAATGAGCAGTTCTTC	CASHPREGAYNEQFF
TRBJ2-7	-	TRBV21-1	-	TGTGCCAGCAGCAAAGAATACGGTGCGCCCGGGAGCCACGAGCAGTACTTC	CASSKEYGAPGSHEQYF
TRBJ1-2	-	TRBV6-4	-	TGTGCCAGCAGTGCGGGAGAGAAGAATGGCTACACCTTC	CASSAGEKNGYTF
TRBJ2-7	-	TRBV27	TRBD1	TGTGCCAGCAGCTTCAGGACAGGCAACTTCTACGAGCAGTACTTC	CASSFRTGNFYEQYF